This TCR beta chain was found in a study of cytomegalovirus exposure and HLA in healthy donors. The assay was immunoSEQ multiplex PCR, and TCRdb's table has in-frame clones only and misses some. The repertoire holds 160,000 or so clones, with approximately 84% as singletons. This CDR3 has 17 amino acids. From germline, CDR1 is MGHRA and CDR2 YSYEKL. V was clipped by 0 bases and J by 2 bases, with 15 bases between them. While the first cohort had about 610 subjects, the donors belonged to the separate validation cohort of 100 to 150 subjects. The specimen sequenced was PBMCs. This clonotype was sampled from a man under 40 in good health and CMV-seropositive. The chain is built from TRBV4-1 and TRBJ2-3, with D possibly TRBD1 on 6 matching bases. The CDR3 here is CASSQERGGVDTDTQYF. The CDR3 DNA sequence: TGCGCCAGCAGCCAAGAGCGAGGGGGAGTAGACACAGATACGCAGTATTTT.